This is a list of T cell receptor beta chains from one sample in a study of identical twins. TCRdb reanalysed the 5' RACE reads using MiXCR and keeps one entry per CDR3 protein. The sample holds over 550,000 distinct CDR3 sequences, just over 7% seen once. This sample also belongs to another study, concerning yellow fever vaccine responses in identical twins.

What was sequenced was PBMCs. The origin of the receptors is a young woman in good health. CDR3s include the opening cysteine and the closing phenylalanine or tryptophan. Fields, in order: J gene, V gene, CDR3 protein.

J gene: TRBJ2-6
V gene: TRBV12-3/TRBV12-4
CDR3 protein: CASRRAGANVLTF

J gene: TRBJ1-2
V gene: TRBV7-9
CDR3 protein: CASSWGSGADYGYTF

J gene: TRBJ2-3
V gene: TRBV20-1
CDR3 protein: CSAASTDTQYF

J gene: TRBJ2-1
V gene: TRBV18
CDR3 protein: CASSPRVAGARYNEQFF

J gene: TRBJ2-7
V gene: TRBV5-1
CDR3 protein: CASSLAGGTAYEQYF

J gene: TRBJ2-3
V gene: TRBV29-1
CDR3 protein: CSVDRDPDTQYF

J gene: TRBJ2-3
V gene: TRBV10-3
CDR3 protein: CAISESGTSGGTDTQYF

J gene: TRBJ2-2
V gene: TRBV7-6
CDR3 protein: CASSVTNTGELFF

J gene: TRBJ2-1
V gene: TRBV5-1
CDR3 protein: CASSPEPVNSYNEQFF

J gene: TRBJ2-2
V gene: TRBV29-1
CDR3 protein: CSVVLLAENTGELFF

J gene: TRBJ2-1
V gene: TRBV5-1
CDR3 protein: CASSYRQGTYNEQFF

J gene: TRBJ2-5
V gene: TRBV20-1
CDR3 protein: CSARGGTSVKTQYF

J gene: TRBJ2-1
V gene: TRBV2
CDR3 protein: CTSSFLGTSGRGYNEQFF

J gene: TRBJ1-5
V gene: TRBV7-9
CDR3 protein: CASSLAQGSNQPQHF

J gene: TRBJ2-7
V gene: TRBV20-1
CDR3 protein: CSARDSLYEQYF

J gene: TRBJ1-3
V gene: TRBV15
CDR3 protein: CATGQVSSGNTIYF

J gene: TRBJ2-3
V gene: TRBV4-2
CDR3 protein: CASSQDPRGGADTQYF

J gene: TRBJ1-5
V gene: TRBV12-3/TRBV12-4
CDR3 protein: CASSGFDQPQHF

J gene: TRBJ2-1
V gene: TRBV5-1
CDR3 protein: CASSLATSPRSNEQFF

J gene: TRBJ2-7
V gene: TRBV5-5
CDR3 protein: CASSLALDEQYF

J gene: TRBJ1-5
V gene: TRBV7-9
CDR3 protein: CASSSLGSRDPMPQHF

J gene: TRBJ2-1
V gene: TRBV12-3/TRBV12-4
CDR3 protein: CASSLRQGPDNEQFF

J gene: TRBJ2-2
V gene: TRBV4-2
CDR3 protein: CASSQATGRRTGELFF

J gene: TRBJ1-1
V gene: TRBV12-3/TRBV12-4
CDR3 protein: CASSATGVNTEAFF

J gene: TRBJ2-7
V gene: TRBV20-1
CDR3 protein: CSARLPGQETYEQYF

J gene: TRBJ2-2
V gene: TRBV9
CDR3 protein: CASSVASGKGGELFF

J gene: TRBJ2-5
V gene: TRBV20-1
CDR3 protein: CSARDIGGTQETQYF

J gene: TRBJ2-5
V gene: TRBV5-1
CDR3 protein: CASSFGLAGYETQYF

J gene: TRBJ1-1
V gene: TRBV18
CDR3 protein: CASSPRQMNTEAFF

J gene: TRBJ1-1
V gene: TRBV10-3
CDR3 protein: CAIRENTEAFF

J gene: TRBJ1-1
V gene: TRBV10-2
CDR3 protein: CASSDSGHREAFF

J gene: TRBJ2-7
V gene: TRBV4-2
CDR3 protein: CASSQDPGEYYEQYF

J gene: TRBJ2-5
V gene: TRBV11-2
CDR3 protein: CASSWTPGWQETQYF

J gene: TRBJ2-5
V gene: TRBV7-9
CDR3 protein: CASSSSGQGNPETQYF

J gene: TRBJ2-5
V gene: TRBV28
CDR3 protein: CASSFPPSGPEETQYF

J gene: TRBJ1-4
V gene: TRBV5-1
CDR3 protein: CASSFGSTNEKLFF

J gene: TRBJ2-5
V gene: TRBV29-1
CDR3 protein: CSVGTSGQETQYF

J gene: TRBJ2-5
V gene: TRBV7-8
CDR3 protein: CASSLLFAGAYDSETQYF

J gene: TRBJ2-1
V gene: TRBV20-1
CDR3 protein: CSARGPVGEGQFF

J gene: TRBJ1-2
V gene: TRBV9
CDR3 protein: CASSVQTDYGYTF

J gene: TRBJ2-1
V gene: TRBV6-2/TRBV6-3
CDR3 protein: CASSPLAFSASGSWGNEQFF

J gene: TRBJ2-1
V gene: TRBV24-1
CDR3 protein: CATSDVSGDIGNEQFF

J gene: TRBJ2-5
V gene: TRBV6-1
CDR3 protein: CASNRQGVETQYF

J gene: TRBJ2-3
V gene: TRBV28
CDR3 protein: CASTLEGPRVGTDTQYF

J gene: TRBJ1-5
V gene: TRBV28
CDR3 protein: CASSLDRGASVRQPQHF

J gene: TRBJ2-5
V gene: TRBV20-1
CDR3 protein: CSARDRPWEETQYF

J gene: TRBJ2-3
V gene: TRBV10-1
CDR3 protein: CASSHYGTDTQYF

J gene: TRBJ1-5
V gene: TRBV19
CDR3 protein: CASPGQGCNQPQHF

J gene: TRBJ2-1
V gene: TRBV29-1
CDR3 protein: CSVATGTGYNEQFF

J gene: TRBJ2-5
V gene: TRBV24-1
CDR3 protein: CATSDSSGRTGETQYF

J gene: TRBJ2-7
V gene: TRBV5-1
CDR3 protein: CASSHRESPYEQYF

J gene: TRBJ2-1
V gene: TRBV20-1
CDR3 protein: CSKAGVTYNEQFF

J gene: TRBJ2-1
V gene: TRBV5-1
CDR3 protein: CASSLGGGAQNEQFF

J gene: TRBJ2-2
V gene: TRBV14
CDR3 protein: CASSQDYGGLNTGELFF